What follows is one TCR beta chain and its context. Antigen specificity is unknown. These data originate in a study of cytomegalovirus exposure and HLA in healthy donors. Points from the study as a whole: Highly shared variants forming one cluster were likely a sequencing artifact. The authors confirmed in vitro that a few CMV-associated chains were specific for CMV antigens. Other equally common chains were less clonally expanded than HLA-associated TCR beta chains, a later analysis showed.

The study ran its PCR with 60 Vbeta and 13 Jbeta primers. Using immunoSEQ multiplex PCR, the repertoire was profiled, and TCRdb retains in-frame clones only, with some absent. Of around 200,000 clones in the sample, roughly 80% were seen once. This CDR3 is built from 13 residues. CDR1 is SNHLY, CDR2 FYNNEI, per germline. With V trimmed by 10 bases and J by 2 bases, 7 bases remained unmatched. V and J are TRBV2 and TRBJ1-1; 7 nucleotides line up with TRBD1. The sample comprised PBMCs. This TCR was recovered from a man aged 35 to 55 in good health and CMV-seropositive. CDR3: CATSDRVNTEAFF. The CDR3 coding sequence is TGTGCCACTTCCGACAGGGTAAACACTGAAGCTTTCTTT. Based on the CDR3 plus reference TRBV2 and TRBJ1-1, the full variable domain is EPEVTQTPSHQVTQMGQEVILRCVPISNHLYFYWYRQILGQKVEFLVSFYNNEISEKSEIFDDQFSVERPDGSNFTLKIRSTKLEDSAMYFCATSDRVNTEAFFGQGTRLTVV.